This T cell receptor beta chain is from a study of OX40 agonist ivuxolimab in advanced cancers. The assay was immunoSEQ multiplex PCR, and TCRdb's table has in-frame clones only and misses some. There are about 80,000 clones in the sample; approximately 95% occur only once, and 9.5% to 12% lies in the top ten. Sequenced here: CD4+ or CD8+ T cells sorted from blood, sampled in a trial of the OX40 agonist ivuxolimab. The sequence was collected from an adult with an advanced solid tumor such as melanoma, head and neck, liver or kidney cancer.

The CDR3 DNA reads as TGTGCCAGCAGCCCGTCGGGACAGCCATCCTACGAGCAGTACTTC. Its protein is CASSPSGQPSYEQYF. The chain recombines TRBV11-2 with TRBJ2-7; the match to TRBD1 covers 7 bases. CDR1 is SGHAT and CDR2 is FQNNGV in the germline V gene. After removal of 5 bases from V and 1 base from J, the junction contained 8 bases not matched to a gene. The CDR3 has 15 residues.